This T cell receptor (beta chain) was profiled in a study of CD8+ T cells in alopecia areata (dated by TCRdb to the late 2010s). Background on the whole study: The treated patients, all with moderate-to-severe alopecia areata, were enrolled in an open-label pilot trial of oral tofacitinib given at 5 to 10 mg twice daily. Patients received tofacitinib for 6 to 18 months and were then followed off drug for 6 months to check for delayed response and recurrence. In both human patients and the C3H/HeJ mouse model, the study applied high-throughput TCRbeta sequencing to look at T cell clonal expansion in alopecia areata. Scalp tissue and sorted CD4+ and CD8+ peripheral blood T cells from patchy and totalis/universalis alopecia areata patients and from healthy controls were covered by human TCRbeta sequencing. Biopsies were taken from tofacitinib-treated patients at baseline and again at 4 and 24 weeks into treatment, and several of those patients also had a later scalp biopsy. Scalp clonality was compared among normal scalp (n=4), patchy alopecia areata scalp (n=8), and alopecia totalis/universalis scalp (n=8). The RNA source kit depended on sample type: the PAXgene miRNA kit for fixed scalp, the miRNeasy kit for PBMCs, and the RNeasy kit for mouse skin. TCRbeta CDR3 regions were amplified by immunoSEQ multiplex PCR using 35 Vbeta forward and 13 Jbeta reverse primers.

The sample's time point, from its label and the paper: baseline before oral tofacitinib. Lesional scalp punch biopsies and peripheral blood were obtained from alopecia areata patients. After PBMCs were isolated by density centrifugation and stained for CD3, CD4 and CD8, a FACSAria was used to sort CD4+ and CD8+ T cells. The library came from the immunoSEQ multiplex PCR assay. For TCR sequencing, RNA was extracted from every sample and reverse transcribed into cDNA to serve as template. SuperScript III was used for first-strand cDNA synthesis, primed with a 2:1 mix of oligo-dT and random hexamers. A synthetic immune receptor repertoire was used to measure amplification bias, and any remaining bias was corrected computationally. The paper's processing steps were these. Raw reads were preprocessed to remove errors, and CDR3 was defined by IMGT conventions from the conserved cysteine to phenylalanine. Clonality was calculated as 1 minus Shannon entropy normalized by log2 of the number of productive unique TCRs. Whether each scalp clone was CD4 or CD8 was inferred by checking scalp TCRbeta sequences against the CD4 and CD8 repertoires from sorted blood. The source is immuneACCESS, and TCRdb retained only in-frame sequences with V and J called. Part of the clones is not carried over; for the studies checked, unresolved V genes explain less than half of this, and the remainder is unexplained. That table is the source of V, J and clone size, and D and trimming were worked out from the DNA. This sample lists hundreds of thousands of clones; about two thirds were detected once. Together, the top ten hold around 1.2% of the sample.

General findings and caveats noted by the study authors: Lesional scalp, especially in alopecia totalis/universalis, showed higher clonality and more expanded CD8+ clones than normal scalp, suggesting antigenic drive. Shared TCR sequences between patients were less evident than in mice, which may be partly attributable to HLA diversity in the patient population. Unlike mouse skin, which is dominated by gammadelta T cells, normal human skin has resident alphabeta T cells that are also sequenced, and this complicates analysis of the scalp TCR repertoire.

Concerning this clone: No antigen is known for it. No per-base quality is available; no much larger clone lies one base away.

CDR1 GTSNPN and CDR2 SVGIG were looked up in the germline V gene (reference sequence). The V and J ends are trimmed by 3 bases and 0 bases, leaving 6 bases between them. The CDR3 starts with the cysteine, ends with the phenylalanine, and has 14 residues. Only the CDR3 region is kept as DNA, spanning 42 bases read in frame from base 1. The chain is assembled from TRBV30 and TRBJ1-6, with the D gene too uncertain to name. This receptor was identified in a human donor with alopecia areata. The sequencing used CD4+ T cells sorted from blood, collected at week 0. The CDR3 here reads CAWRPSSYNSPLHF. The DNA reads as follows: TGTGCCTGGAGACCGAGCTCCTATAATTCACCCCTCCACTTT.